This T cell receptor beta chain was found in a study of T cell changes during pregnancy in multiple sclerosis. Using immunoSEQ multiplex PCR, the repertoire was profiled, and TCRdb retains in-frame clones only, with some absent. The sample consists of around 70,000 clones, about nine tenths of them appearing once. CDR3 length equals 13 residues. V dropped 5 bases and J dropped 6; count of bases not matched to a gene: 5. Germline CDR1 reads SGHTA; CDR2 reads FQGNSA. The sequences come from CD4+ T cells from peripheral blood mononuclear cells, collected after pregnancy. The chain joins TRBV7-2 to TRBJ2-7; 9 bases map to TRBD2. The receptor's source is a female donor with multiple sclerosis, enrolled in a pregnancy study. The CDR3 spells CASSVLTSGEQYF. CDR3 sequence (DNA): TGTGCCAGCAGCGTCTTGACTAGCGGCGAGCAGTACTTC.